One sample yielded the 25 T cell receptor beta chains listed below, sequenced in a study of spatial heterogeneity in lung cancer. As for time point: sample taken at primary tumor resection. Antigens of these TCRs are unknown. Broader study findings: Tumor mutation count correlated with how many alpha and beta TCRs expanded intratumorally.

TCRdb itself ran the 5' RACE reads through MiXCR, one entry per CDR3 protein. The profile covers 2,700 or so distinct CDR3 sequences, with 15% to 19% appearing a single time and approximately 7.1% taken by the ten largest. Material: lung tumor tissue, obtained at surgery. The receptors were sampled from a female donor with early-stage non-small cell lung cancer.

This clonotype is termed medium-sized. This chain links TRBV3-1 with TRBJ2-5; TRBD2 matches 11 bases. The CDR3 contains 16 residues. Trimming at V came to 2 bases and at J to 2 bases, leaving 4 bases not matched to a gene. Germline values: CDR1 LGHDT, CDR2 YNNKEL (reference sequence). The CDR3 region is CASSQPSGGTQETQYF. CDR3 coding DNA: TGTGCCAGCAGCCAACCTAGCGGGGGGACTCAAGAGACCCAGTACTTC.

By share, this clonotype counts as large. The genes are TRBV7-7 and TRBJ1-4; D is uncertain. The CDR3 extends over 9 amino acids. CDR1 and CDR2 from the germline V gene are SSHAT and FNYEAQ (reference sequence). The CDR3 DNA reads TGTGCTACCACAGAAAAACTGTTTTTT. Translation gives CATTEKLFF.

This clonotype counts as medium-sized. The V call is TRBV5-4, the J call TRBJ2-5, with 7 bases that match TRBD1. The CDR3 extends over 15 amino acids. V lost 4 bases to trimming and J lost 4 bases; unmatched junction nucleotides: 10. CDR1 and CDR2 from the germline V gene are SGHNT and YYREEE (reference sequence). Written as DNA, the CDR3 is TGTGCCAGCAGCCTTCAAGACAGGGTGTCAGAGACCCAGTACTTC. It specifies CASSLQDRVSETQYF.

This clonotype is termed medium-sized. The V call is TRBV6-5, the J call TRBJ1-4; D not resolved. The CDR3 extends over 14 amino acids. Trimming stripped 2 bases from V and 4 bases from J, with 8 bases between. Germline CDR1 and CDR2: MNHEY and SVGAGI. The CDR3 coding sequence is TGTGCCAGCAGTTACGATCAGCATAATGAAAAACTGTTTTTT. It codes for CASSYDQHNEKLFF.

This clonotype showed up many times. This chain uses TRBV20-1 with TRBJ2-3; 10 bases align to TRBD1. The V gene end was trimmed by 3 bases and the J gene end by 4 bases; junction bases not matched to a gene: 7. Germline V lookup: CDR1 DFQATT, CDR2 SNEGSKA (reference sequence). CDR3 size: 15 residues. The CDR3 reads CSASPGQGFPDTQYF. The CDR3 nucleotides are TGCAGTGCTAGCCCGGGACAGGGGTTCCCAGATACGCAGTATTTT.

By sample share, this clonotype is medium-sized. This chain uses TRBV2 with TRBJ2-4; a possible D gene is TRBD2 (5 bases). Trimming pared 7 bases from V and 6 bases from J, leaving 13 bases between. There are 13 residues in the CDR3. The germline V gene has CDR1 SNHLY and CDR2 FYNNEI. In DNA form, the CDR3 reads TGTGCCAGCATCCCCGAGGGCGGAAACATTCAGTACTTC. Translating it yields CASIPEGGNIQYF. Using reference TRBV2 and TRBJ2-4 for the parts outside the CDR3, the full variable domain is EPEVTQTPSHQVTQMGQEVILRCVPISNHLYFYWYRQILGQKVEFLVSFYNNEISEKSEIFDDQFSVERPDGSNFTLKIRSTKLEDSAMYFCASIPEGGNIQYFGAGTRLSVL.

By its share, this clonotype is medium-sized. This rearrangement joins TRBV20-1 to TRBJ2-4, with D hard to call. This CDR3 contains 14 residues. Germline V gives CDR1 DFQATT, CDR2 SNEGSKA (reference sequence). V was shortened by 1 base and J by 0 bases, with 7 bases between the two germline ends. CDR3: CSARGRIAKNIQYF. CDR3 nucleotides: TGCAGTGCTAGAGGCAGAATAGCCAAAAACATTCAGTACTTC.

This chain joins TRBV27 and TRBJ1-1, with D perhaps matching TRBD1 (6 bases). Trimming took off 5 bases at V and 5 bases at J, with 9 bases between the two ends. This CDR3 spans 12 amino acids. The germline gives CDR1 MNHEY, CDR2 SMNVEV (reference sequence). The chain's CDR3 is CASSVQGTEAFF. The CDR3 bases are TGTGCCAGCAGTGTACAGGGTACTGAAGCTTTCTTT.

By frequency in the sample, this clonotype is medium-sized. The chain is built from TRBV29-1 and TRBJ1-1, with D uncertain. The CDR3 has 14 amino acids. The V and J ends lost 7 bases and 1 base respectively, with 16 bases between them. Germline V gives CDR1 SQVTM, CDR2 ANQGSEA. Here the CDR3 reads CSASPPGQNTEAFF. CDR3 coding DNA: TGCAGCGCCTCGCCCCCGGGTCAGAACACTGAAGCTTTCTTT.

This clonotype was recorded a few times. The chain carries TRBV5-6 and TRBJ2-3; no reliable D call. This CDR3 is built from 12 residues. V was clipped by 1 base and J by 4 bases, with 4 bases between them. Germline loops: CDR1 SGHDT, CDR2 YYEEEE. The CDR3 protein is CASSLTPDTQYF. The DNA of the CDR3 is TGTGCCAGCAGCTTGACCCCAGATACGCAGTATTTT.

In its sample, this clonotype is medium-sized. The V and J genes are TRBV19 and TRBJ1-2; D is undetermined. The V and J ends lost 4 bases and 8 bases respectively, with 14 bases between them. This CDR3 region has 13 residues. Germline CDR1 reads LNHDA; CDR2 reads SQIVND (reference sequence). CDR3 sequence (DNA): TGTGCCAGTAGTACCCAAGGCGGGTCCGGCTACACCTTC. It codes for CASSTQGGSGYTF.

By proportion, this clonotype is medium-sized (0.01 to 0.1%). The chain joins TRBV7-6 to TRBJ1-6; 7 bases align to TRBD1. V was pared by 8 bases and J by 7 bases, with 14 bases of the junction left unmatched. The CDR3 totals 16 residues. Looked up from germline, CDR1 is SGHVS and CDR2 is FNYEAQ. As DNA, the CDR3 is TGTGCCAGCGGCCCCCCCGCCGGGACAGCGAATTCACCCCTCCACTTT. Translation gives CASGPPAGTANSPLHF.

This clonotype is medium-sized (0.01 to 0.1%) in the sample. CDR3 sequence: CASSLVGNPEGEQYF. The DNA of the CDR3 is TGCGCCAGCAGCTTGGTTGGGAATCCAGAAGGGGAGCAGTACTTC. V gene TRBV5-1 combines with J gene TRBJ2-7; D unclear. The CDR3 is 15 residues long. Germline V CDR1 and CDR2: SGHRS, YFSETQ. V dropped 0 bases and J dropped 7 bases, with 17 bases sitting between them. The whole variable domain, filled in from reference TRBV5-1 and TRBJ2-7, reads KAGVTQTPRYLIKTRGQQVTLSCSPISGHRSVSWYQQTPGQGLQFLFEYFSETQRNKGNFPGRFSGRQFSNSRSEMNVSTLELGDSALYLCASSLVGNPEGEQYFGPGTRLTVT.

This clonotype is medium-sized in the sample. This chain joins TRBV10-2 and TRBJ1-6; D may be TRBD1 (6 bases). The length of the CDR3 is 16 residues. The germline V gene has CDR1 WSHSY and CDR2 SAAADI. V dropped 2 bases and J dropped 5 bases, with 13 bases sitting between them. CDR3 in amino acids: CASSEGRGTDNSPLHF. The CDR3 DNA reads TGCGCCAGCAGTGAGGGCAGGGGCACAGATAATTCACCCCTCCACTTT.

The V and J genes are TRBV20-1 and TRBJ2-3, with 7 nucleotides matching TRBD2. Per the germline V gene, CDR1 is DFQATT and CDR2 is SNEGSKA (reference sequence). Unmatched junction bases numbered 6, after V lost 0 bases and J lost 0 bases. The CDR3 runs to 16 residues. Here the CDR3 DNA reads TGCAGTGCTAGAGATTGGGCAGCGGGGAGCACAGATACGCAGTATTTT. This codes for CSARDWAAGSTDTQYF.

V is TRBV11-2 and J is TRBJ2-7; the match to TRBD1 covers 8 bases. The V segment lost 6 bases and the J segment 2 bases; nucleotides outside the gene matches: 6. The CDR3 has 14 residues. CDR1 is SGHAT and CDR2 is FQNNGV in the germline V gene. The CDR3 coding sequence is TGTGCCAGCAGGTCGCAGGGGGCCGCCTACGAGCAGTACTTC. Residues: CASRSQGAAYEQYF.

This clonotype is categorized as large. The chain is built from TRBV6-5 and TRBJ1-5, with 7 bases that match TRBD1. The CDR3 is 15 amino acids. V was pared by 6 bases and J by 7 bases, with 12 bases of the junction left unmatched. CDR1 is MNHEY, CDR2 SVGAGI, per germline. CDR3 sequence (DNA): TGTGCCAGCAGGCCAGACAACAGGGGAAGACAGCCCCAGCATTTT. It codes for CASRPDNRGRQPQHF.

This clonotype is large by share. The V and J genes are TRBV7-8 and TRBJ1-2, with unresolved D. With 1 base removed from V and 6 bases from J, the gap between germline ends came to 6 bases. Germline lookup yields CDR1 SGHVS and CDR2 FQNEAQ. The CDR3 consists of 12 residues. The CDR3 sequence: CASSLGRDGYTF. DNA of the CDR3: TGTGCCAGCAGCTTAGGACGGGATGGCTACACCTTC.

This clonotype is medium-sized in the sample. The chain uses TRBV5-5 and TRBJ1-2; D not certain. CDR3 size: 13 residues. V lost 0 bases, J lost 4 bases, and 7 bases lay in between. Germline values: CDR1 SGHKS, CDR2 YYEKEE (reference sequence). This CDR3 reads CASSLVGVYGYTF. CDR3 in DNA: TGTGCCAGCAGCTTGGTTGGGGTCTATGGCTACACCTTC.

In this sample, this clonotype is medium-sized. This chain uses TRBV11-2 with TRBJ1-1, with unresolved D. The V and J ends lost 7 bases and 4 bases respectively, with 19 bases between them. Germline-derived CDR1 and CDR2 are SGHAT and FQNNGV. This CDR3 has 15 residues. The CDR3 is CASTSSINSATEAFF. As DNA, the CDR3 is TGTGCCAGCACCTCATCTATTAACTCGGCCACTGAAGCTTTCTTT.

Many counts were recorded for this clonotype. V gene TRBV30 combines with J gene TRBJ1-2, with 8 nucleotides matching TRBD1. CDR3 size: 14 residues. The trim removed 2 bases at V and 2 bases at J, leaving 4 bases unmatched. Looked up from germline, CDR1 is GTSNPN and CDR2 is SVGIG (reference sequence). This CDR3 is CAWSTGTGNYGYTF. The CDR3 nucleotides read TGTGCCTGGAGTACCGGGACAGGAAACTATGGCTACACCTTC.

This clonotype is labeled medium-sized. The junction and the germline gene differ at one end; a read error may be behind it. CDR3 sequence reads: CVSSDRGSYSNYGYTF. The CDR3 DNA reads as TGTGTCAGCTCCGACAGGGGCTCTTATTCTAACTATGGCTACACCTTC. The genes are TRBV25-1 and TRBJ1-2, with TRBD1 matching over 8 bases. The CDR3 runs to 16 residues. In germline, CDR1 is MGHDK, CDR2 SYGVNS.

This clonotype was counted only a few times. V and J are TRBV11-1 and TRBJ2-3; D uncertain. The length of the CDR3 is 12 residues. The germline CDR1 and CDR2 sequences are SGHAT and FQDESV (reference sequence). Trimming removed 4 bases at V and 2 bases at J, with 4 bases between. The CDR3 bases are TGTGCCAGCAGCTGGGTCACAGATACGCAGTATTTT. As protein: CASSWVTDTQYF.

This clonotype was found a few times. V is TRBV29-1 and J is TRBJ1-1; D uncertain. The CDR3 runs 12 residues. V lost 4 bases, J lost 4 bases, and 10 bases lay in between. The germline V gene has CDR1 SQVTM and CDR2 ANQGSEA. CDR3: CSVVLVSTEAFF. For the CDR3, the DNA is TGCAGCGTTGTGCTGGTCAGCACTGAAGCTTTCTTT. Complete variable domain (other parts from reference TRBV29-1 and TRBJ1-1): SAVISQKPSRDICQRGTSLTIQCQVDSQVTMMFWYRQQPGQSLTLIATANQGSEATYESGFVIDKFPISRPNLTFSTLTVSNMSPEDSSIYLCSVVLVSTEAFFGQGTRLTVV.

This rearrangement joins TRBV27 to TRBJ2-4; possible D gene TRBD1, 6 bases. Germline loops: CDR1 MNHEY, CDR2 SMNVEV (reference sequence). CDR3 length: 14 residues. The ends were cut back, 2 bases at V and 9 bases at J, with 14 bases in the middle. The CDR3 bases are TGTGCCAGCAGTTTAAGGCAGGGGTCCGGCATTCAGTACTTC. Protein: CASSLRQGSGIQYF.